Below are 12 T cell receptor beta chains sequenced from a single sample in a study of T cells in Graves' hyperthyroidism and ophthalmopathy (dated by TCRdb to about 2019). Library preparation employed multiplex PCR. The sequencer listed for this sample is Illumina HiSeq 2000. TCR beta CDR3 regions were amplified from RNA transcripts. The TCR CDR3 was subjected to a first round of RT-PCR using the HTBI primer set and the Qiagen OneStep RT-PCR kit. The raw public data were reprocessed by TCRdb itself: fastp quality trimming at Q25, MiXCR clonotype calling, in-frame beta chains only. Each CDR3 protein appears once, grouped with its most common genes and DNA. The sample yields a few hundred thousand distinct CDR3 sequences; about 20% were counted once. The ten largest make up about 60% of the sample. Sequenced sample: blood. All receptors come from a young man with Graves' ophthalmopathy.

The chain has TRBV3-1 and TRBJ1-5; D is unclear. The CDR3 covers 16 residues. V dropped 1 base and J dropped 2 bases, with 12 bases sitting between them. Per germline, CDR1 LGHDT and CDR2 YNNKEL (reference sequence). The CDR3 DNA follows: TGTGCCAGCAGCCAAGGATCAGTAGGAGGCAATCAGCCCCAGCATTTT. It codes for CASSQGSVGGNQPQHF.

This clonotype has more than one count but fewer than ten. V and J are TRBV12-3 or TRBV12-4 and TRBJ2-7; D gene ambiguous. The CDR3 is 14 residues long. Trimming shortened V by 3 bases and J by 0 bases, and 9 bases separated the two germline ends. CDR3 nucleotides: TGTGCCAGCAGTTTCCCCCCCGGCTCCTACGAGCAGTACTTC. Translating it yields CASSFPPGSYEQYF.

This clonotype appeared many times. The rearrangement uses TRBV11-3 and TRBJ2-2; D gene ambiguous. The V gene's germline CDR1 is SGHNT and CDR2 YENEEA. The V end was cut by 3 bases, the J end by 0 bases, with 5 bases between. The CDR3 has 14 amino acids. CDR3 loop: CASSFTANTGELFF. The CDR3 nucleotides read TGTGCCAGCAGCTTTACGGCGAACACCGGGGAGCTGTTTTTT.

The CDR3 spells CASSSSSGMGETQYF. CDR3 sequence (DNA): TGTGCCAGCAGCTCCTCTAGCGGGATGGGGGAGACCCAGTACTTC. The J gene is TRBJ2-5, the V gene TRBV7-8; TRBD2 agrees at 9 bases. Germline V gene lookup returns CDR1 SGHVS and CDR2 FQNEAQ. This CDR3 has 15 amino acids. Trimming took 4 bases from V and 5 from J; bases not matched to a gene: 8.

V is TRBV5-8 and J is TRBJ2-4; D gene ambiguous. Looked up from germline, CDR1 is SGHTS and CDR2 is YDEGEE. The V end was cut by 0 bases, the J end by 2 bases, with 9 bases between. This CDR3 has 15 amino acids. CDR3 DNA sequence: TGTGCCAGCAGCTTGGAGGGTAGGACCAAAAACATTCAGTACTTC. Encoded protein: CASSLEGRTKNIQYF.

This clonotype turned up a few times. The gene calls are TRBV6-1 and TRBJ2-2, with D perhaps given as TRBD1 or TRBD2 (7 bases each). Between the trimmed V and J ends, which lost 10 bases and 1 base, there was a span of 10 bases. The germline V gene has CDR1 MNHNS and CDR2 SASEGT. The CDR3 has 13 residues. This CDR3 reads CATRGGNTGELFF. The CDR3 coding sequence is TGTGCCACCAGGGGGGGGAACACCGGGGAGCTGTTTTTT.

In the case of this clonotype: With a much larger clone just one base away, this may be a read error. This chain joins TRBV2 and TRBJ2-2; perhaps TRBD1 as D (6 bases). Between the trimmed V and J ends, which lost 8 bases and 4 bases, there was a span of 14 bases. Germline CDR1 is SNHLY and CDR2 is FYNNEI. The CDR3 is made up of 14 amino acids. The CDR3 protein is CASAGRGTTGELFF. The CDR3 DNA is TGTGCCAGCGCGGGCAGGGGTACCACCGGGGAGCTGTTTTTT.

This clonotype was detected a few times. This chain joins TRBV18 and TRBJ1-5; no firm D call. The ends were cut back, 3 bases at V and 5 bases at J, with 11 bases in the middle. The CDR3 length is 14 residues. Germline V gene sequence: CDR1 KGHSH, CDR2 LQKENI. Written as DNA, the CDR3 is TGTGCCAGCTCACCGGTAGGGAAAGATCAGCCCCAGCATTTT. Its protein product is CASSPVGKDQPQHF.

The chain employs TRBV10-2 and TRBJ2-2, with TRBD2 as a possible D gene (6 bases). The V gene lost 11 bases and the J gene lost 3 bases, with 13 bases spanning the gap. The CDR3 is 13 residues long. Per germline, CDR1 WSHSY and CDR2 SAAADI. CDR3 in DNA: TGCGCCTACCGGGGGTCGGACACCGGGGAGCTGTTTTTT. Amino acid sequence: CAYRGSDTGELFF.

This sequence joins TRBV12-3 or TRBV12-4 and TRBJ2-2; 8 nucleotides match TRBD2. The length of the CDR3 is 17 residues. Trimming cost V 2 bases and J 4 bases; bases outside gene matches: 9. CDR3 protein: CASSLFRLALSTGELFF. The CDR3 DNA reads TGTGCCAGCAGTTTATTCCGACTAGCGTTGAGCACCGGGGAGCTGTTTTTT.

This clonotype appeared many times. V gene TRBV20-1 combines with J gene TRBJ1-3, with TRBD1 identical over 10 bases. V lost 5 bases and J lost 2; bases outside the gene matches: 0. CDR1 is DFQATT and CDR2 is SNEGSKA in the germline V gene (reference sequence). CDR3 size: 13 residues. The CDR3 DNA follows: TGCAGTGCTGACAGGGGGCCTGGAAACACCATATATTTT. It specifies CSADRGPGNTIYF.

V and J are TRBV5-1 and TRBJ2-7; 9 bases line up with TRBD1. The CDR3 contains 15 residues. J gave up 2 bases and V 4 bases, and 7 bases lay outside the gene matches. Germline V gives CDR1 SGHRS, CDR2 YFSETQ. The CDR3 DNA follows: TGCGCCAGCAGCACGGGACAGGGAATCGCCTACGAGCAGTACTTC. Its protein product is CASSTGQGIAYEQYF.